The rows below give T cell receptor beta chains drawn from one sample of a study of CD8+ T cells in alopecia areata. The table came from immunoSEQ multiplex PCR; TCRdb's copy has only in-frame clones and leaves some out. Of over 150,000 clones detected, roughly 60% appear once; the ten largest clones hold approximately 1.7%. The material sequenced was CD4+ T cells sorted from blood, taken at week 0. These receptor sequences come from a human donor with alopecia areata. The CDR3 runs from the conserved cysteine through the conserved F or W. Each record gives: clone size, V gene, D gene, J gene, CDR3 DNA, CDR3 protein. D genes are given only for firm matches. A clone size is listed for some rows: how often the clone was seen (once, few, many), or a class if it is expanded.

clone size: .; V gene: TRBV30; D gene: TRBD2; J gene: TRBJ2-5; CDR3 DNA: TGTGGGATCCTAGCGGGGGGCCGGGAGACCCAGTACTTC; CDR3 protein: CGILAGGRETQYF
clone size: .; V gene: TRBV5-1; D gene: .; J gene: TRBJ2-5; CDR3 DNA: TGCGCCAGCAGCGGACCCTCCCCCCAAGAGACCCAGTACTTC; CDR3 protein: CASSGPSPQETQYF
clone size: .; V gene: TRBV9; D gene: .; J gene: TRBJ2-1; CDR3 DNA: TGTGCCAGCAGCGTAGATCCAGGGGGGTTGACCAACTCCTACAATGAGCAGTTCTTC; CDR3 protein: CASSVDPGGLTNSYNEQFF
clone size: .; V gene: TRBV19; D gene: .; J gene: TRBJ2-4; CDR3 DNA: TGTGCCAGTAGTACTCGGAGCGGGAACATTCAGTACTTC; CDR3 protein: CASSTRSGNIQYF
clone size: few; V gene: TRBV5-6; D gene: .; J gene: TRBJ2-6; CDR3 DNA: TGTGCCAGCAGCTTCTTATCCTCTGGGGCCAACGTCCTGACTTTC; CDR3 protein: CASSFLSSGANVLTF
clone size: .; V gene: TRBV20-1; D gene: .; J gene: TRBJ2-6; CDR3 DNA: TGCAGTGCTGCTGGGGCCAACGTCCTGACTTTC; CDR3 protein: CSAAGANVLTF
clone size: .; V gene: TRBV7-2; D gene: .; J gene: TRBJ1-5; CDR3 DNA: TGTGCCAGCAGCTTACGAGGGGGCAATCAGCCCCAGCATTTT; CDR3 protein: CASSLRGGNQPQHF
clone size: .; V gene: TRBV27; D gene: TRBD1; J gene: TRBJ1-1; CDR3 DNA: TGTGCCAGCAGCATGAACCACAGGGGGACTGAAGCTTTCTTT; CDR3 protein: CASSMNHRGTEAFF
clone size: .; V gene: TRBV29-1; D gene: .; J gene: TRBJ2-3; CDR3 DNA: TGCAGCGTTGAAGAGCTTCTTACAGATACGCAGTATTTT; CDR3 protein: CSVEELLTDTQYF
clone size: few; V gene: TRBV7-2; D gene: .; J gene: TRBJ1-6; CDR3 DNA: TGTGCCAGCGGTCAGACCAGCTCCTATAATTCACCCCTCCACTTT; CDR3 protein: CASGQTSSYNSPLHF
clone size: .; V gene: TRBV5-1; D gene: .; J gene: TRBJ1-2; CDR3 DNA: TGCGCCAGCAGCCTAACCGACAGGACCTGGGATGGCTACACCTTC; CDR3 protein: CASSLTDRTWDGYTF
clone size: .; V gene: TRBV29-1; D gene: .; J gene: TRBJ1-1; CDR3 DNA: TGCAGCGTTGAAGTTTCGACAGGTGAAGCTTTCTTT; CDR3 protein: CSVEVSTGEAFF
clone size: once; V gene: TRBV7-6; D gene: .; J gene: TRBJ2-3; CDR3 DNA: TGTGCCAGCAGCTCCGGGGGCTCAGATACGCAGTATTTT; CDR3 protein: CASSSGGSDTQYF
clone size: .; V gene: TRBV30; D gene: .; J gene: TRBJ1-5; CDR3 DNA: TGTGCCTGGACCCCACAGTCCAATCAGCCCCAGCATTTT; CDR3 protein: CAWTPQSNQPQHF
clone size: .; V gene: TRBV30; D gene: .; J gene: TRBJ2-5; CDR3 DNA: TGTGCCTGGAGTGTAAAGGGTAGGGAGACCCAGTACTTC; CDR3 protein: CAWSVKGRETQYF
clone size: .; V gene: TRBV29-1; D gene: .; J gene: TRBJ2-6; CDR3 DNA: TGCAGCGTTCCAGATGACAGGCGGTCTGGGGCCAACGTCCTGACTTTC; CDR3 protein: CSVPDDRRSGANVLTF
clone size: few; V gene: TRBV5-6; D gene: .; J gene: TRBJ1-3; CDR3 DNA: TGTGCCAGCAGCTCCGCAAACCGATACGGAAACACCATATATTTT; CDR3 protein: CASSSANRYGNTIYF
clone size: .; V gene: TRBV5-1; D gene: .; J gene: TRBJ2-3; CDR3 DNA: TGCGCCAGCGGGGGTAGGGGGACAGATACGCAGTATTTT; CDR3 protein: CASGGRGTDTQYF
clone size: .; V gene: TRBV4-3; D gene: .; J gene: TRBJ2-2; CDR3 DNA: TGCGCCAGCAGCCAAGCCGGAGGGTATAGCGGGGAGCTGTTTTTT; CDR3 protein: CASSQAGGYSGELFF
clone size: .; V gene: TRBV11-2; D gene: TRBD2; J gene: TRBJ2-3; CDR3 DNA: TGTGCCAGCAGCTTAGGGACTAGCGGGACCTACGATACGCAGTATTTT; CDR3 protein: CASSLGTSGTYDTQYF
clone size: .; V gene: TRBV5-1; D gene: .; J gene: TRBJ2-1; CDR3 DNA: TGCGCCAGCAGCTCTACTACAGGGAACAATGAGCAGTTCTTC; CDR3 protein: CASSSTTGNNEQFF
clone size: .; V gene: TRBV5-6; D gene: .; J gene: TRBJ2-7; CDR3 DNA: TGTGCCAGCAGCTTGGTAAAGGGGGACTACGAGCAGTACTTC; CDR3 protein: CASSLVKGDYEQYF
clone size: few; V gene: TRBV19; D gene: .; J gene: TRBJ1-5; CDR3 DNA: TGTGCCAGTAGTATAGAGTATCAGCCCCAGCATTTT; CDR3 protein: CASSIEYQPQHF
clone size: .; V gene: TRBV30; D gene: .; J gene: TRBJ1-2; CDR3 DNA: TGTGCCTGGAGGGAGACAGGAAACTACTATGGCTACACCTTC; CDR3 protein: CAWRETGNYYGYTF
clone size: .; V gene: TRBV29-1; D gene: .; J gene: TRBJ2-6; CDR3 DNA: TGCAGCGTCAGAGATCCTAGCAACGTCCTGACTTTC; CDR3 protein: CSVRDPSNVLTF
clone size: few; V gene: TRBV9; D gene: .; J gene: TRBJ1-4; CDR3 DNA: TGTGCCAGCAGCGTTGATGGGATCCATGAAAAACTGTTTTTT; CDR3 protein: CASSVDGIHEKLFF
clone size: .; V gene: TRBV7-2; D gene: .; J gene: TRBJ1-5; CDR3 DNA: TGTGCCAGCAGCTTAGATAGGGCCCTTCAGCCCCAGCATTTT; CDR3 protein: CASSLDRALQPQHF
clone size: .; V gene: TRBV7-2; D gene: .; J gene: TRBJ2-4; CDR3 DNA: TGTGCCAGCAGCTTATGGCGGGGGCAAGGGAACATTCAGTACTTC; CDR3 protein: CASSLWRGQGNIQYF